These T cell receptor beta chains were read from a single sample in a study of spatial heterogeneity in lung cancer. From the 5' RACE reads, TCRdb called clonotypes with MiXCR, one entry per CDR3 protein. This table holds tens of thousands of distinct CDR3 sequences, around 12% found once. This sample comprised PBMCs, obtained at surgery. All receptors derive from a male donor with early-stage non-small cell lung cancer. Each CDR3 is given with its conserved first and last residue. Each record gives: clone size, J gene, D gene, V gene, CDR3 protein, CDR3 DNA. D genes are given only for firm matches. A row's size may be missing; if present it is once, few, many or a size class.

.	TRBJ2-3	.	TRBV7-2	CASSLGSTQYF	TGTGCCAGCAGCTTAGGCTCTACGCAGTATTTT
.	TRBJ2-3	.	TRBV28	CASSWGTLAGDTQYF	TGTGCCAGCAGTTGGGGGACACTGGCGGGTGATACGCAGTATTTT
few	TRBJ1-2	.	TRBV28	CASSFRGVDGYTF	TGTGCCAGCAGTTTCCGAGGGGTCGATGGCTACACCTTC
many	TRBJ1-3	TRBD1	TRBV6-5	CASSYGQGYGNTIYF	TGTGCCAGCAGTTACGGACAGGGGTATGGAAACACCATATATTTT
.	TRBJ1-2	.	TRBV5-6	CASSFTTGVRRYTF	TGTGCCAGCAGCTTTACGACGGGAGTAAGGCGCTACACCTTC
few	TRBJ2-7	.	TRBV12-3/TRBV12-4	CASSFNRAGEQYF	TGTGCCAGCAGTTTCAACAGGGCGGGAGAGCAGTACTTC
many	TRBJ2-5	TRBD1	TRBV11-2	CASSLDRGTGRKETQYF	TGTGCCAGCAGCTTAGATAGGGGGACAGGGAGGAAAGAGACCCAGTACTTC
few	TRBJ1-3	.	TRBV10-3	CATMPSGGNTIYF	TGTGCCACGATGCCCTCCGGTGGAAACACCATATATTTT
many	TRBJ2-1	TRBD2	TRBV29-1	CSVDSPLAALNEQFF	TGCAGCGTTGATAGTCCCCTAGCGGCACTCAATGAGCAGTTCTTC
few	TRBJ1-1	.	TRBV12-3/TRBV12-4	CASSYGSGTEAFF	TGTGCCAGCAGTTACGGTTCTGGCACTGAAGCTTTCTTT
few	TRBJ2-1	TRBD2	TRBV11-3	CASSLGGTSAYNEQFF	TGTGCCAGCAGCTTAGGCGGGACTAGCGCCTACAATGAGCAGTTCTTC
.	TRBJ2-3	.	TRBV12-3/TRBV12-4	CASSFVTDTQYF	TGTGCCAGCAGTTTCGTAACAGATACGCAGTATTTT
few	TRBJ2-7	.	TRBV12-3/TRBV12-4	CASKFDHGEQYF	TGTGCCAGCAAATTCGACCACGGCGAGCAGTACTTC
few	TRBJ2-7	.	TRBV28	CASRPGGSSYEQYF	TGTGCCAGTCGCCCTGGTGGGAGCTCCTACGAGCAGTACTTC
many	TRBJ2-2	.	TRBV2	CASTERVGYTGELFF	TGTGCCAGCACCGAGAGGGTTGGGTACACCGGGGAGCTGTTTTTT
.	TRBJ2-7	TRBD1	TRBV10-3	CASSDRGYEQYF	TGTGCCTCTTCGGACAGGGGCTACGAGCAGTACTTC